Below are 2 T cell receptor beta chains sequenced from a single sample in a study of T cell changes during pregnancy in multiple sclerosis (dated by TCRdb to between 2019 and 2020). To prepare the library, the immunoSEQ multiplex PCR assay was applied. TCRdb holds this immuneACCESS table with in-frame rearrangements only. Some clones are missing; in checked studies, unresolved V genes explain under half, and the rest has no known cause. The sample has about 62,000 clones on record, roughly nine tenths of them singletons. The top ten constitute about 2.3% of the sample. The specimen comprised peripheral blood, sampled in the first trimester of pregnancy. The receptor set was obtained from a female donor with multiple sclerosis, enrolled in a pregnancy study.

The V and J genes are TRBV5-1 and TRBJ2-7; 7 bases agree with TRBD1. Germline lookup yields CDR1 SGHRS and CDR2 YFSETQ. This CDR3 has 14 amino acids. V trimming: 2 bases; J trimming: 1 base; junction bases outside the gene matches: 3. In DNA form, the CDR3 reads TGCGCCAGCAGCTTTGGGGACAGTTCCTACGAGCAGTACTTC. Its protein is CASSFGDSSYEQYF.

J is TRBJ2-2 and V is TRBV7-9; TRBD1 matches at 11 bases. The CDR3 is 16 residues long. With 5 bases clipped from V and 7 bases from J, the junction kept 9 bases outside the gene matches. Germline-derived CDR1 and CDR2 are SEHNR and FQNEAQ (reference sequence). The CDR3: CASSRGTGGNGGELFF. The CDR3 nucleotides read TGTGCCAGCAGCAGAGGGACAGGGGGTAACGGCGGGGAGCTGTTTTTT.